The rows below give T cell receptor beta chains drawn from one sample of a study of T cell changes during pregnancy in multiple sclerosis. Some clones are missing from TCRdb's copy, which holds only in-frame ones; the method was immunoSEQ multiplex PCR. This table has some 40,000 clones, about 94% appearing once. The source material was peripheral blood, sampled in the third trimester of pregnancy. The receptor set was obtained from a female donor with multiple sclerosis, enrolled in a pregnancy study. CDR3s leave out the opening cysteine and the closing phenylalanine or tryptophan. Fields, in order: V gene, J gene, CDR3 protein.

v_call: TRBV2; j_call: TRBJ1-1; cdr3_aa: ASNDLTGEAF
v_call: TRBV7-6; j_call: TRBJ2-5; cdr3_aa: ASSLAGGLETQY
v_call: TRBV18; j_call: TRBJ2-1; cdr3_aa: ASSRGRASGGRVNEQF
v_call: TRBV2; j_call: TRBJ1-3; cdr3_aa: ASKSDRSGNTIY
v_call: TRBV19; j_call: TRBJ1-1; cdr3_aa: ASSIVPGNTEAF
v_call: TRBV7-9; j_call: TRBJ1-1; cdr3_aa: ASRNTGSTEAF
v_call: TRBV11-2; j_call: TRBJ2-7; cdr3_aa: ASSSRQPEQY
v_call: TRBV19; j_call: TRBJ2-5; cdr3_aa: ASSSRAYQRETQY
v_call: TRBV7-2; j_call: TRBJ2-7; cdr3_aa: ASSSAPGQGIEQY
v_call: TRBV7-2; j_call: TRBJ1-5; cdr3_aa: ASSLSPSNQPQH
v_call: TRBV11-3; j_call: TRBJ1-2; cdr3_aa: ASSAQETNYGYT
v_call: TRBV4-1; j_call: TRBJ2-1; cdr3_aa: ASSPVGSGGPNEQF
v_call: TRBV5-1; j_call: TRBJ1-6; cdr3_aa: ASSSRDSQNSPLH
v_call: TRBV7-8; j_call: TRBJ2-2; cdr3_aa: ASSLQGAWLNTGELF
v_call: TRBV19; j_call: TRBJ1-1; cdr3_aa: ASSPSPREDTEAF
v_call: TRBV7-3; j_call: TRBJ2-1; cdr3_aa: ASSLNRGSYNEQF
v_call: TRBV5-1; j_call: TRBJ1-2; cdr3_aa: ASSFSVSYGYT
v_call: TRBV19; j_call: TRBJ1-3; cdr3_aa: ASTLVRTGLLSGNTIY
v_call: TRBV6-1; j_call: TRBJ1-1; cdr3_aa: ASSDRGGSTEAF
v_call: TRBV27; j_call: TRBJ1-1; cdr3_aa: ASSLQGAYTEAF
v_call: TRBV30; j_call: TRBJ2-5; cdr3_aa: AWRVAGGTETQY
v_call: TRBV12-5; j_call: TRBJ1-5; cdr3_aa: ASGFLRENSNQPQH
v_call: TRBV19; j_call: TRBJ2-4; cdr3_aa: ASSLAKNIQY
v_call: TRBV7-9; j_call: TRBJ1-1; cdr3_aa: ASSSPPGGWGTEAF
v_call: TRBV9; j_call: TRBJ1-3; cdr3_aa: ASSVTGSSGNTIY
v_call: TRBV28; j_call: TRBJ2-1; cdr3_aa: ASSLIMSEQF
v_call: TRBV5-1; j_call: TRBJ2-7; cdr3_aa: ASSPGRTSGYPYEQY
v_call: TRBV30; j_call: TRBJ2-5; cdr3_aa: ACPNERQGAQTQY
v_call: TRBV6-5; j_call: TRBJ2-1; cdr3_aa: ASSYLNSGDEQF
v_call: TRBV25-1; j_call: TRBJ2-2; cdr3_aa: ASSVREVDTGELF
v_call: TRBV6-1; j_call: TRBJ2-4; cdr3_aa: ASSDARTGKNIQY
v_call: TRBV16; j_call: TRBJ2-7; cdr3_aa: ASSLLAGGSTVEQY
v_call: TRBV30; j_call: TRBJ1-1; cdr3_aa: AWSRNRASSFQEAF
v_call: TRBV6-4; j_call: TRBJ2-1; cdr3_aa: ASSVTVYNEQF
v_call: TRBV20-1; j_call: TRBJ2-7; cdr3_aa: SAAGTYEQY
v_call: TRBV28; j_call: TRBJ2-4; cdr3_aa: ASRTQGAKNIQY
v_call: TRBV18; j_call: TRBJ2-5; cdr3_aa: ASSTLTTRVAETQY
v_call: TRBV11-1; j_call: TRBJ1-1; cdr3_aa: ASSPDRALSTEAF
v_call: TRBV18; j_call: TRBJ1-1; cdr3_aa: ASSPPGTGVGEAF
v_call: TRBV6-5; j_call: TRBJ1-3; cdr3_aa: ASSVSGFAGNTIY
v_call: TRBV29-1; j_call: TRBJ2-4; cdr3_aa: SVVVLPRDIQY
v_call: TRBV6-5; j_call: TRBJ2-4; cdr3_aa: ASSFSGLNIQY
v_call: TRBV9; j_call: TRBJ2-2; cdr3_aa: ASSVRGGTNTGELF
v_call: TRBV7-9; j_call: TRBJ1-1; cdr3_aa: ASSFYAGTGNTEAF
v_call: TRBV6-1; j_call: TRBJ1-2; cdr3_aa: ASSEFPGGGYGYT
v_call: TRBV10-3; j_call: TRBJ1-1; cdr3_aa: AISAGTGGDTEAF
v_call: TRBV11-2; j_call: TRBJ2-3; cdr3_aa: ASASGAGGARGTDTQY
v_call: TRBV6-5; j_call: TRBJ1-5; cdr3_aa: ASRKGQGADQPQH
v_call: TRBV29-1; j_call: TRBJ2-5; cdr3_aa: SVEATTGPETQY
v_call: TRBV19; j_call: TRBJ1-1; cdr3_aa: ASSMPWTGGKNTEAF
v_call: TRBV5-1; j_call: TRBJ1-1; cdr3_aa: ASSLGRGLDTEAF
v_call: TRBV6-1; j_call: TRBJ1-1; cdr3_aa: ASNRGSTEAF
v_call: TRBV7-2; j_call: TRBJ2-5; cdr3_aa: ASNDPPGETQY
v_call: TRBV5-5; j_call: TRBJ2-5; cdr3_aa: ASSLTPSGETQY
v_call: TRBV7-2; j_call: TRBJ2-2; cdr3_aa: ASSLEAGRITGELF
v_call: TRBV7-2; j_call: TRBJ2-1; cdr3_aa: ASSPEGSGSSYNEQF
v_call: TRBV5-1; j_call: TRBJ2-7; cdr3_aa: ASSLEGDRDEQY
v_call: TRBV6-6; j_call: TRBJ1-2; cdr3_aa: ASSLTGEGYT
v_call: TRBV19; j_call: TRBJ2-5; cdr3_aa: ASSMDWGRHGETQY
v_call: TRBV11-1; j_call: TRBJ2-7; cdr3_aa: ASSLARSEQY